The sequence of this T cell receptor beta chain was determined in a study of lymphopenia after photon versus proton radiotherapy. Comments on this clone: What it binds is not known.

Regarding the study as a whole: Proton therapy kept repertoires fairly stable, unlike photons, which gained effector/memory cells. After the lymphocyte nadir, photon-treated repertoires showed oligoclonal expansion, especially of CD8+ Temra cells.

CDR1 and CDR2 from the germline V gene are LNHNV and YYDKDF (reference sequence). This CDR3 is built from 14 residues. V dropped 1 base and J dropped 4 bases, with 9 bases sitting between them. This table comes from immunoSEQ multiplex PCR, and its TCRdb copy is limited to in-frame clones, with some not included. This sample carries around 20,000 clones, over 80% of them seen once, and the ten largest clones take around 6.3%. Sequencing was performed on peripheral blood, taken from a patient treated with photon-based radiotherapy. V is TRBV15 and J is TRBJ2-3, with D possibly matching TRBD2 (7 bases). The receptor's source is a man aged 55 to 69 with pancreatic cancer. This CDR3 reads CATSRAGGPDTQYF. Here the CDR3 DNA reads TGTGCCACCAGCAGAGCCGGGGGGCCAGATACGCAGTATTTT.